This T cell receptor (beta chain) originates from a study of blood T cell repertoires in COVID-19. Looking at the study overall: Both acute and convalescent COVID-19 samples were obtained from the United States, Italy and Spain.

Original methodology: Reference gene primer amplification gave nucleated cell count estimates. Sequencing used immunoSEQ multiplex PCR; TCRdb keeps in-frame clones, though not all of them. The DNA gave D and trimming, while V, J and clone size come from that table. The repertoire has about 180,000 clones, more than 80% of them found once; the top ten carry 6.2%. Germline values: CDR1 LNHDA, CDR2 SQIVND (reference sequence). The CDR3 is 14 amino acids. V lost 11 bases and J lost 8, with 22 bases in between. The sample was PBMCs or T cells enriched from blood (not recorded which). The chain couples TRBV19 to TRBJ2-1; perhaps TRBD1 as D (6 bases). The receptor comes from a man in his forties who had recovered from COVID-19. The CDR3 DNA reads as TGTGCCGCCAGTAGTTATTCAGGGGTAGATGAGCAGTTCTTC. It translates to CAASSYSGVDEQFF.